These T cell receptor beta chains were read from a single sample in a study of CD8 T cells in Susac syndrome. MiXCR, applied by TCRdb to the immunoSEQ multiplex PCR reads, yields one record per CDR3 protein. Counted here are around 120,000 distinct CDR3 sequences, approximately 93% occurring once; the ten biggest clones make up roughly 0.088%. The sequenced sample was CD4+ T cells from PBMCs. The source of these receptors is a human donor with multiple sclerosis. Both conserved end residues are part of each CDR3. The order of the fields is clone size, J gene, D gene, V gene, CDR3 DNA, CDR3 protein. A D gene is named only where the DNA matches it firmly. Size values are once, few and many counts, or a class for expanded clones, and some rows have none.

clone size: NA; J gene: TRBJ1-1; D gene: NA; V gene: TRBV7-3; CDR3 DNA: TGTGCCAGCAGCTTAACAGGGATGGTTGGCACTGAAGCTTTCTTT; CDR3 protein: CASSLTGMVGTEAFF
clone size: once; J gene: TRBJ1-2; D gene: NA; V gene: TRBV14; CDR3 DNA: TGTGCCAGCAGCCAAGAAGTTACGCGAACAGCCCCGAACTATGGCTACACCTTC; CDR3 protein: CASSQEVTRTAPNYGYTF
clone size: NA; J gene: TRBJ1-2; D gene: NA; V gene: TRBV5-6; CDR3 DNA: TGTGCCAGCAGCCTCCAGGGACAACCTAATGGCTACACCTTC; CDR3 protein: CASSLQGQPNGYTF
clone size: NA; J gene: TRBJ2-7; D gene: TRBD1; V gene: TRBV2; CDR3 DNA: TGTGCCAGCAGCGGACAGGTTCGTAGCGAGCAGTACTTC; CDR3 protein: CASSGQVRSEQYF
clone size: NA; J gene: TRBJ1-3; D gene: TRBD1; V gene: TRBV12-3/TRBV12-4; CDR3 DNA: TGTGCCAGCAGTTCCCAGGGGGCTGGTGCTGGAAACACCATATATTTT; CDR3 protein: CASSSQGAGAGNTIYF
clone size: NA; J gene: TRBJ2-7; D gene: NA; V gene: TRBV12-3/TRBV12-4; CDR3 DNA: TGTGCCAGCAGTTTAAAGGGAAGGCAGTACTTC; CDR3 protein: CASSLKGRQYF
clone size: NA; J gene: TRBJ1-1; D gene: NA; V gene: TRBV9; CDR3 DNA: TGTGCCAGCAGCTCCCGGGCAGGGTACTACACTGAAGCTTTCTTT; CDR3 protein: CASSSRAGYYTEAFF
clone size: NA; J gene: TRBJ1-1; D gene: NA; V gene: TRBV30; CDR3 DNA: TGTGCCTGGAATCGACAGACTTACACTGAAGCTTTCTTT; CDR3 protein: CAWNRQTYTEAFF
clone size: NA; J gene: TRBJ2-5; D gene: NA; V gene: TRBV18; CDR3 DNA: TGTGCCAGCTCGTGGGAGACCCAGTACTTC; CDR3 protein: CASSWETQYF
clone size: NA; J gene: TRBJ1-1; D gene: NA; V gene: TRBV2; CDR3 DNA: TGTGCCAGCACGAGATTGGAGGCCCGGAGCACTGAAGCTTTCTTT; CDR3 protein: CASTRLEARSTEAFF
clone size: NA; J gene: TRBJ2-6; D gene: NA; V gene: TRBV5-4; CDR3 DNA: TGTGCCAGCACCAAACCATCTGGGGCCAACGTCCTGACTTTC; CDR3 protein: CASTKPSGANVLTF
clone size: few; J gene: TRBJ2-5; D gene: NA; V gene: TRBV20-1; CDR3 DNA: TGCAGTGCTCTAGGGACGGTGGGACAAGAGACCCAGTACTTC; CDR3 protein: CSALGTVGQETQYF
clone size: NA; J gene: TRBJ2-5; D gene: NA; V gene: TRBV4-2; CDR3 DNA: TGTGCCAGCAGCCAAGAAGAGTATCAAGAGACCCAGTACTTC; CDR3 protein: CASSQEEYQETQYF
clone size: once; J gene: TRBJ1-2; D gene: NA; V gene: TRBV2; CDR3 DNA: TGTGCCAGCAGTGACGGGGTTCATGGCTACACCTTC; CDR3 protein: CASSDGVHGYTF
clone size: NA; J gene: TRBJ1-6; D gene: NA; V gene: TRBV13; CDR3 DNA: TGTGCCAGCAGCCTAAGCGGGGGTTATAATTCACCCCTCCACTTT; CDR3 protein: CASSLSGGYNSPLHF
clone size: NA; J gene: TRBJ1-2; D gene: NA; V gene: TRBV5-1; CDR3 DNA: TGCGCCAGCAGCCCCCCAGTCGTCGCGGGGGCGGGGGGCTACACCTTC; CDR3 protein: CASSPPVVAGAGGYTF
clone size: once; J gene: TRBJ1-2; D gene: TRBD1; V gene: TRBV20-1; CDR3 DNA: TGCAGTGCTAGGAGGGGCAGGACAGGGGGCTATGGCTACACCTTC; CDR3 protein: CSARRGRTGGYGYTF
clone size: NA; J gene: TRBJ1-5; D gene: NA; V gene: TRBV7-9; CDR3 DNA: TGTGCCAGCAGCCCCGGGGGAAGCAATCAGCCCCAGCATTTT; CDR3 protein: CASSPGGSNQPQHF
clone size: few; J gene: TRBJ1-2; D gene: NA; V gene: TRBV4-2; CDR3 DNA: TGTGCCAGCAGCCAAGAGACGCGAGGCTACACCTTC; CDR3 protein: CASSQETRGYTF
clone size: NA; J gene: TRBJ2-7; D gene: NA; V gene: TRBV19; CDR3 DNA: TGTGCCAGGAACTACGAGCAGTACTTC; CDR3 protein: CARNYEQYF
clone size: NA; J gene: TRBJ1-6; D gene: TRBD1; V gene: TRBV4-3; CDR3 DNA: TGCGCCAGCAGCCAGAGAGAGTCAGCGGGACAGAATAATTCACCCCTCCACTTT; CDR3 protein: CASSQRESAGQNNSPLHF
clone size: NA; J gene: TRBJ1-6; D gene: TRBD1; V gene: TRBV30; CDR3 DNA: TGTGCCTGGAGTGGCGGGACAGGTCGCGGAACCTATAATTCACCCCTCCACTTT; CDR3 protein: CAWSGGTGRGTYNSPLHF
clone size: NA; J gene: TRBJ1-1; D gene: NA; V gene: TRBV29-1; CDR3 DNA: TGCAGCGTACGCAGGGTGAACACTGAAGCTTTCTTT; CDR3 protein: CSVRRVNTEAFF
clone size: NA; J gene: TRBJ2-3; D gene: TRBD2; V gene: TRBV11-2; CDR3 DNA: TGTGCCAGCACCGTTGGGCGGGGGGGTACCACAGATACGCAGTATTTT; CDR3 protein: CASTVGRGGTTDTQYF
clone size: NA; J gene: TRBJ2-3; D gene: NA; V gene: TRBV6-1; CDR3 DNA: TGTGCCAGCACCACCTTCGGGCCCCTTCGCACAGATACGCAGTATTTT; CDR3 protein: CASTTFGPLRTDTQYF
clone size: NA; J gene: TRBJ1-2; D gene: NA; V gene: TRBV6-5; CDR3 DNA: TGTGCCAGCAGTTACTCGCCCCCCGGGGGCTACACCTTC; CDR3 protein: CASSYSPPGGYTF
clone size: NA; J gene: TRBJ1-1; D gene: NA; V gene: TRBV7-2; CDR3 DNA: TGTGCCAGCAGCTCGGACAGACGCACTGAAGCTTTCTTT; CDR3 protein: CASSSDRRTEAFF
clone size: once; J gene: TRBJ1-2; D gene: NA; V gene: TRBV29-1; CDR3 DNA: TGCAGCGTTGGGGCGGGGGGGGACTATGGCTACACCTTC; CDR3 protein: CSVGAGGDYGYTF
clone size: NA; J gene: TRBJ1-4; D gene: NA; V gene: TRBV30; CDR3 DNA: TGTGCCTGGAGTGGACGGATTAATGAAAAACTGTTTTTT; CDR3 protein: CAWSGRINEKLFF
clone size: NA; J gene: TRBJ1-2; D gene: TRBD1; V gene: TRBV5-1; CDR3 DNA: TGCGCCAGCAGTCGGACAGGGGACTTTAACTATGGCTACACCTTC; CDR3 protein: CASSRTGDFNYGYTF
clone size: NA; J gene: TRBJ2-3; D gene: NA; V gene: TRBV10-3; CDR3 DNA: TGTGCCATCAGTGACAACACCCGCACAGATACGCAGTATTTT; CDR3 protein: CAISDNTRTDTQYF
clone size: once; J gene: TRBJ2-2; D gene: NA; V gene: TRBV12-3/TRBV12-4; CDR3 DNA: TGTGCCAGCAGTTTAGTCAGGGGAGGGACCGGGGAGCTGTTTTTT; CDR3 protein: CASSLVRGGTGELFF
clone size: once; J gene: TRBJ2-5; D gene: TRBD1; V gene: TRBV7-2; CDR3 DNA: TGTGCCAGCAGCTTTAATCAGGGGGCTTTGGAGACCCAGTACTTC; CDR3 protein: CASSFNQGALETQYF
clone size: once; J gene: TRBJ1-1; D gene: NA; V gene: TRBV12-3/TRBV12-4; CDR3 DNA: TGTGCCAGCAGTCCAGGGACGAACACTGAAGCTTTCTTT; CDR3 protein: CASSPGTNTEAFF
clone size: NA; J gene: TRBJ1-6; D gene: NA; V gene: TRBV20-1; CDR3 DNA: TGCAGTGCTAGAGACCCCGGCGGAGAACGCAATAATTCACCCCTCCACTTT; CDR3 protein: CSARDPGGERNNSPLHF
clone size: NA; J gene: TRBJ1-5; D gene: NA; V gene: TRBV20-1; CDR3 DNA: TGCAGTGCTAGGTTGCCGGGGGCCTATAGCAATCAGCCCCAGCATTTT; CDR3 protein: CSARLPGAYSNQPQHF
clone size: NA; J gene: TRBJ1-2; D gene: TRBD1; V gene: TRBV7-3; CDR3 DNA: TGTGCCAGCAGCCTCGGACAGGGAGATCTATATGGCTACACCTTC; CDR3 protein: CASSLGQGDLYGYTF
clone size: NA; J gene: TRBJ2-1; D gene: TRBD2; V gene: TRBV7-9; CDR3 DNA: TGTGCCAGCAGCTTACCCGGGACTAGCCCCTACAATGAGCAGTTCTTC; CDR3 protein: CASSLPGTSPYNEQFF
clone size: NA; J gene: TRBJ2-3; D gene: NA; V gene: TRBV20-1; CDR3 DNA: TGCAGTGCCTCCGCGGCGAGGTCATTCACAGATACGCAGTATTTT; CDR3 protein: CSASAARSFTDTQYF
clone size: NA; J gene: TRBJ2-1; D gene: NA; V gene: TRBV29-1; CDR3 DNA: TGCAGCGTTGGAGGGATCGATGAGCAGTTCTTC; CDR3 protein: CSVGGIDEQFF
clone size: NA; J gene: TRBJ1-1; D gene: NA; V gene: TRBV20-1; CDR3 DNA: TGCAGTGCTAGTCTCGCAGGCAACACTGAAGCTTTCTTT; CDR3 protein: CSASLAGNTEAFF
clone size: few; J gene: TRBJ2-1; D gene: NA; V gene: TRBV20-1; CDR3 DNA: TGCAGTGCCACAGAGTCCCCCGCTGAGCAGTTCTTC; CDR3 protein: CSATESPAEQFF
clone size: NA; J gene: TRBJ2-3; D gene: NA; V gene: TRBV5-6; CDR3 DNA: TGTGCCAGCAGCGATACAGACTACTCGGCCCTAACCACAGATACGCAGTATTTT; CDR3 protein: CASSDTDYSALTTDTQYF
clone size: NA; J gene: TRBJ2-3; D gene: NA; V gene: TRBV7-9; CDR3 DNA: TGTGCCAGCAGCTTGGTAAGCGTATCAGATACGCAGTATTTT; CDR3 protein: CASSLVSVSDTQYF
clone size: NA; J gene: TRBJ2-2; D gene: NA; V gene: TRBV6-5; CDR3 DNA: TGTGCCAGCAGTTACGGAGCAGGGGTGGCCGGGGAGCTGTTTTTT; CDR3 protein: CASSYGAGVAGELFF
clone size: once; J gene: TRBJ1-1; D gene: NA; V gene: TRBV18; CDR3 DNA: TGTGCCAGCTCACCGGAGCTCAATCTGGGCACTGAAGCTTTCTTT; CDR3 protein: CASSPELNLGTEAFF
clone size: NA; J gene: TRBJ1-3; D gene: NA; V gene: TRBV29-1; CDR3 DNA: TGCAGCGTTGAAGCAAACGGAGGAAACACCATATATTTT; CDR3 protein: CSVEANGGNTIYF
clone size: NA; J gene: TRBJ1-1; D gene: NA; V gene: TRBV5-1; CDR3 DNA: TGCGCCAGCAGCTTGGAAACTGAAGCTTTCTTT; CDR3 protein: CASSLETEAFF